This TCR beta chain originates from a study of blood T cell repertoires in COVID-19 (dated by TCRdb to the early 2020s). Notes on the research overall: Samples from collaborators originated in the United States, Italy and Spain and spanned both the acute and convalescent phases of COVID-19. The prospective study material was composed of cDNA or gDNA derived from T cells, B-cell-depleted T cells, or PBMCs. Deeply sampled blood TCRbeta repertoires from subjects exposed to, actively infected with, or recovered from COVID-19 were included in the dataset. The repertoires were released in a freely available public database intended as a resource for research on the immune response to SARS-CoV-2. The samples were drawn from two sources: the first 160 participants of the ongoing ImmuneRACE study, and 950 to 1,500 subjects contributed by 6 global collaborators. Nearly every sample came with metadata listing a de-identified subject ID, COVID-19 status, age in years and sex. HLA class I and class II types, where available, came from metadata supplied by the sample provider rather than from assay-based typing.

CDR1 and CDR2, looked up from the germline V gene (reference sequence), are GTSNPN and SVGIG. At the junction V is shortened by 0 bases and J by 6 bases; bases outside the gene matches: 3. The CDR3 has 14 amino acids, counting the end cysteine and phenylalanine. Only CDR3 DNA is held: 42 bases, read in frame from base 1. TCRbeta CDR3 regions were amplified from genomic DNA using the immunoSEQ Assay, a bias-controlled multiplex PCR. Per the source publication's procedure: The number of nucleated cells in each sample was estimated by amplification of reference gene primers within the assay. To quantify the absolute abundance of each unique TCRbeta CDR3 rearrangement, sequence reads were collapsed and filtered. Productive Simpson clonality was computed per sample as the square root of Simpson's diversity index over productive rearrangements. The clones in this table, taken by TCRdb from immuneACCESS, are in-frame only. Not every clone is retained; where verified, under half of the shortfall comes from an unresolved V gene, and the cause of the rest is unknown. For V, J and clone size, that table is used; D and trimming come from the DNA. This sample gives 210,000 or so clones in total; less than 80% of them show up just once. Approximately 13% of the sample lies in the top ten.

Samples from volunteer blood donors who had recovered from COVID-19 were contributed by a second Seattle source. The collaborating institutions used their own protocols to collect whole blood in K2EDTA tubes. Collaborator samples were shipped for TCRbeta analysis as frozen whole blood, isolated PBMCs, or DNA extracted from either sample type. Worth noting for this clone: Its cognate antigen has yet to be identified. No much larger clone is present one base from it, and per-base qualities are unavailable.

The research as a whole found: Clinical and demographic metadata were provided uncurated, with the amount varying by source and participant.

This chain joins TRBV30 to TRBJ2-2; 8 of the junction bases match TRBD2. The sequenced sample was peripheral blood. The sequence was obtained from a man aged 50-60 years who had recovered from COVID-19. The bases are TGTGCCTGGAGTGTAAGCGGGAGATCCGGGGAGCTGTTTTTT. It translates to CAWSVSGRSGELFF. Joined to the reference TRBV30 and TRBJ2-2 proteins, this CDR3 gives the full variable domain: SQTIHQWPATLVQPVGSPLSLECTVEGTSNPNLYWYRQAAGRGLQLLFYSVGIGQISSEVPQNLSASRPQDRQFILSSKKLLLSDSGFYLCAWSVSGRSGELFFGEGSRLTVL.